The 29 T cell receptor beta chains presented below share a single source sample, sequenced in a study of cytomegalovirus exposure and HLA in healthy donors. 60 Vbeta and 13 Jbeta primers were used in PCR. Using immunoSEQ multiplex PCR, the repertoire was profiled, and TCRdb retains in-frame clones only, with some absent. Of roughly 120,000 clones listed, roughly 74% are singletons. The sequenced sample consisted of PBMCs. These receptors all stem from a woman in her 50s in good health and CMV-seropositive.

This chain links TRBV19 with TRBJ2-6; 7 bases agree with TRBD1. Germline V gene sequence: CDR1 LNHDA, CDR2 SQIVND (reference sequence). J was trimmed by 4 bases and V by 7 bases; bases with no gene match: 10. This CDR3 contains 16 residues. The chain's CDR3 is CASKSEGAYGANVLTF. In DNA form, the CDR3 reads TGTGCCAGTAAATCAGAGGGGGCGTACGGGGCCAACGTCCTGACTTTC.

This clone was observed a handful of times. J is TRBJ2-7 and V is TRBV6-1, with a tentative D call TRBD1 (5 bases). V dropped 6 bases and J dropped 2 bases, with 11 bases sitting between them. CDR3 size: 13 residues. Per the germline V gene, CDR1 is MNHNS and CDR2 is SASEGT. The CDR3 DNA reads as TGTGCCAGCAGGGCGACAGTTGCCTACGAGCAGTACTTC. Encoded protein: CASRATVAYEQYF.

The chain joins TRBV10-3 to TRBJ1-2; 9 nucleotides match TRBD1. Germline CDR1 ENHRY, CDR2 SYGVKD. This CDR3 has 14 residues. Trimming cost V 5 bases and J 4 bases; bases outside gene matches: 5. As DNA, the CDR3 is TGTGCCATCAGTTCGGACAGGGGAACCTATGGCTACACCTTC. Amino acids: CAISSDRGTYGYTF.

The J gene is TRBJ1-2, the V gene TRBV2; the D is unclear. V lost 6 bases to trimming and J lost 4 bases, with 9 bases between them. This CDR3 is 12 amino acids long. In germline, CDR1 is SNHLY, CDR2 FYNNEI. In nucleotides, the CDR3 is TGTGCCAGCAGCCTAGGATCCTATGGCTACACCTTC. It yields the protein CASSLGSYGYTF. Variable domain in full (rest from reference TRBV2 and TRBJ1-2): EPEVTQTPSHQVTQMGQEVILRCVPISNHLYFYWYRQILGQKVEFLVSFYNNEISEKSEIFDDQFSVERPDGSNFTLKIRSTKLEDSAMYFCASSLGSYGYTFGSGTRLTVV.

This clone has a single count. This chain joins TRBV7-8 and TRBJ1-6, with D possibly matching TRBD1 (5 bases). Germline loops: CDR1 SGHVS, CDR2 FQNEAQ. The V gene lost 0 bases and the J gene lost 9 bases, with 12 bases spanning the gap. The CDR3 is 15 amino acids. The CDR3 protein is CASSLAEGRGSPLHF. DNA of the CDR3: TGTGCCAGCAGCTTAGCGGAGGGAAGGGGTTCACCCCTCCACTTT.

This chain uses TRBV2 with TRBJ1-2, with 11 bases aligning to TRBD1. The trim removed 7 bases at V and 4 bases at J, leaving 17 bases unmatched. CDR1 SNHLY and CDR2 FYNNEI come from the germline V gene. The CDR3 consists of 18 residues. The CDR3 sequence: CASTQRGQGDFRVYGYTF. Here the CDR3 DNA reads TGTGCCAGCACTCAAAGGGGACAGGGGGACTTTCGGGTCTATGGCTACACCTTC.

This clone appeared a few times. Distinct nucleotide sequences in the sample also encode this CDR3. DNA of the CDR3: TGTGCCAGCTCCCTAGCGGGGGCGGCCTACGAGCAGTACTTC. Residues: CASSLAGAAYEQYF. The V gene is TRBV2, the J gene TRBJ2-7, with 10 bases fitting TRBD2. Germline CDR1 is SNHLY and CDR2 is FYNNEI. The CDR3 sequence is 14 residues long. V trimming: 8 bases; J trimming: 2 bases; junction bases outside the gene matches: 6.

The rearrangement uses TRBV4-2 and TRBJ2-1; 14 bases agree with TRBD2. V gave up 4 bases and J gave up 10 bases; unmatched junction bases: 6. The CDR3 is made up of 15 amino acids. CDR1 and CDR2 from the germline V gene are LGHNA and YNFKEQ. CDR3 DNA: TGTGCCAGCAGCCCTAGACTAGCGGGGGGGGGAGAGCAGTTCTTC. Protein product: CASSPRLAGGGEQFF.

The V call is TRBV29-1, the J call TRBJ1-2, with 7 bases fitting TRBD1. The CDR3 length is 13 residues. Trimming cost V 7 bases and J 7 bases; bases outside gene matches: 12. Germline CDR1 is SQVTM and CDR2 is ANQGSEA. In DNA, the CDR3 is TGCAGCGCCGACAAGACAGGGTACAGTGGCTACACCTTC. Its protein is CSADKTGYSGYTF.

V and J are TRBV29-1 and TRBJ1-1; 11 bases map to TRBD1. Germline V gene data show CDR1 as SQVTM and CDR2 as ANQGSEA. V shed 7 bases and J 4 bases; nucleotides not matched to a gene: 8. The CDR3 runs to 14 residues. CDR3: CSAKDRGHGTEAFF. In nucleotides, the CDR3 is TGCAGCGCTAAGGACAGGGGGCATGGCACTGAAGCTTTCTTT.

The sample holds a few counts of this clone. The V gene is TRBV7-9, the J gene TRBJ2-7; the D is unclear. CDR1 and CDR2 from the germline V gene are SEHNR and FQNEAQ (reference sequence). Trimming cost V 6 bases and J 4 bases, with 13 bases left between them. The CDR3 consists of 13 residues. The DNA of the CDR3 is TGTGCCAGCAGTCGCGCGGCAGCGTACGAGCAGTACTTC. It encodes CASSRAAAYEQYF.

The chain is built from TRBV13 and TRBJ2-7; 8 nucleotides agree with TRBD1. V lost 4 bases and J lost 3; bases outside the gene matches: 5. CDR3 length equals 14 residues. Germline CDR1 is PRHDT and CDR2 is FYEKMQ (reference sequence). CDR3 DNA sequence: TGTGCCAGCAGCTCCGGACAGGGAGGCTACGAGCAGTACTTC. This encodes CASSSGQGGYEQYF.

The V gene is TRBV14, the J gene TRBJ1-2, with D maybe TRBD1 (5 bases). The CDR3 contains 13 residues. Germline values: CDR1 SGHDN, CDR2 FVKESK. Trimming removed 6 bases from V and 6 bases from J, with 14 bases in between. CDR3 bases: TGTGCCAGCAGTCGAAGTGGGGGGAATGGCTACACCTTC. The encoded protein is CASSRSGGNGYTF. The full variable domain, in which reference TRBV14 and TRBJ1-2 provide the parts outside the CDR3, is EAGVTQFPSHSVIEKGQTVTLRCDPISGHDNLYWYRRVMGKEIKFLLHFVKESKQDESGMPNNRFLAERTGGTYSTLKVQPAELEDSGVYFCASSRSGGNGYTFGSGTRLTVV.

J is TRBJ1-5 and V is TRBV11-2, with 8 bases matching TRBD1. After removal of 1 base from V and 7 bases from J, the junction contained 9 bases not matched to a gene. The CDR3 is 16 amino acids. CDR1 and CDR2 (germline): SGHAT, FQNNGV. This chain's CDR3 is CASSLGRTGQGQPQHF. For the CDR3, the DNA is TGTGCCAGCAGCTTAGGTAGGACAGGGCAAGGGCAGCCCCAGCATTTT.

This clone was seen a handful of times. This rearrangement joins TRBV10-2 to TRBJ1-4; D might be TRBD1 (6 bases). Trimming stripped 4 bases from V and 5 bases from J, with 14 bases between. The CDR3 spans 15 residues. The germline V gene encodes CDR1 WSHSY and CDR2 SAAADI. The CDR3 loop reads CASSGVGRGNEKLFF. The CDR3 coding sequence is TGCGCCAGCAGTGGGGTTGGTAGGGGGAATGAAAAACTGTTTTTT.

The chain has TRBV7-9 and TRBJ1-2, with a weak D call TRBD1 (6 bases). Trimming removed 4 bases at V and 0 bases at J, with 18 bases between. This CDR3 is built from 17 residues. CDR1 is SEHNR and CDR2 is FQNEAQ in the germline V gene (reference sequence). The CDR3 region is CASSSWGLAGANYGYTF. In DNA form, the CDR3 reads TGTGCCAGCAGCTCCTGGGGGCTGGCAGGAGCTAACTATGGCTACACCTTC. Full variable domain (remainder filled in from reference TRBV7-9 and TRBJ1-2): DTGVSQNPRHKITKRGQNVTFRCDPISEHNRLYWYRQTLGQGPEFLTYFQNEAQLEKSRLLSDRFSAERPKGSFSTLEIQRTEQGDSAMYLCASSSWGLAGANYGYTFGSGTRLTVV.

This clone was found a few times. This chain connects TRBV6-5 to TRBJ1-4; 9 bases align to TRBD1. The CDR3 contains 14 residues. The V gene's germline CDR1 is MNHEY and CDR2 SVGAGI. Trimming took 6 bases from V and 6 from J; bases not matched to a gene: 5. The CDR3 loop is CASSRTGADEKLFF. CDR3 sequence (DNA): TGTGCCAGCAGCCGGACAGGGGCGGATGAAAAACTGTTTTTT.

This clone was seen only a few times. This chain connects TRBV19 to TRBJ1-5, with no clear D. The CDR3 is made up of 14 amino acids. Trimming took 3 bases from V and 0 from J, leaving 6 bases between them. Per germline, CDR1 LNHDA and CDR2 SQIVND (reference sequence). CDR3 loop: CASSILASNQPQHF. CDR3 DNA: TGTGCCAGTAGTATCTTGGCTAGCAATCAGCCCCAGCATTTT.

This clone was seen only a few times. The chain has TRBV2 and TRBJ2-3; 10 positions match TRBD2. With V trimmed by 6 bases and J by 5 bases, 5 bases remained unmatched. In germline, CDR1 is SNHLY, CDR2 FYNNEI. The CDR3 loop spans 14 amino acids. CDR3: CASRERGGKDTQYF. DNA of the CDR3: TGTGCCAGCAGGGAGCGGGGGGGCAAAGATACGCAGTATTTT.

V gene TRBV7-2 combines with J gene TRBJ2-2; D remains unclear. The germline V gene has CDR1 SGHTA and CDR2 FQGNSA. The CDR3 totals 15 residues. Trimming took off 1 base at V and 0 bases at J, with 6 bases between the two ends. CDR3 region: CASSLVNSNTGELFF. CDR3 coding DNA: TGTGCCAGCAGCTTAGTCAATTCGAACACCGGGGAGCTGTTTTTT.

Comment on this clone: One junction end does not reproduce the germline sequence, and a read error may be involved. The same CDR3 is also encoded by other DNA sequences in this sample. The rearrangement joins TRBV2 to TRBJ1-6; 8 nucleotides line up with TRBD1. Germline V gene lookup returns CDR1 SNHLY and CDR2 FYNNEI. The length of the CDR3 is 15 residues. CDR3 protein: CASRLLDRVDSPLHF. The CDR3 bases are TGCGCCAGCCGCCTGTTGGACAGGGTGGATTCACCCCTCCACTTT.

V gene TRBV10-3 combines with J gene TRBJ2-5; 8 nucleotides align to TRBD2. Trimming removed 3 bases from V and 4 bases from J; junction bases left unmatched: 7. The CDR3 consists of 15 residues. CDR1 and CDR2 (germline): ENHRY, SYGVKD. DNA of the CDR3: TGTGCCATCAGTGATCCAGCGGGGGCGGGAGAGACCCAGTACTTC. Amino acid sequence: CAISDPAGAGETQYF.

CDR3 bases: TGTGCCAGCAGCTTACAGGCAAGCTCCTACGAGCAGTACTTC. This gives the protein CASSLQASSYEQYF. V usage is TRBV5-4 and J usage is TRBJ2-7; maybe TRBD1 (5 bases). Trimming left V 2 bases short and J 0 bases short, with 9 bases between. The germline V gene encodes CDR1 SGHNT and CDR2 YYREEE (reference sequence). The CDR3 contains 14 residues.

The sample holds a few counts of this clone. Here the CDR3 reads CASSAGGYGYTF. CDR3 bases: TGTGCCAGCAGTGCAGGGGGCTATGGCTACACCTTC. This chain connects TRBV25-1 to TRBJ1-2; 7 bases match TRBD1. V was pared by 4 bases and J by 4 bases, with 0 bases of the junction left unmatched. The CDR3 is 12 amino acids. Germline V gene sequence: CDR1 MGHDK, CDR2 SYGVNS.

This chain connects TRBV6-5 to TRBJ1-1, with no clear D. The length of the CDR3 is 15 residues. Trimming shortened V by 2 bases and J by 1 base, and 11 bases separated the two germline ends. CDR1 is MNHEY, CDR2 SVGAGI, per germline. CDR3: CASSYGFEGNTEAFF. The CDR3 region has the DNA TGTGCCAGCAGTTACGGGTTTGAGGGGAACACTGAAGCTTTCTTT.

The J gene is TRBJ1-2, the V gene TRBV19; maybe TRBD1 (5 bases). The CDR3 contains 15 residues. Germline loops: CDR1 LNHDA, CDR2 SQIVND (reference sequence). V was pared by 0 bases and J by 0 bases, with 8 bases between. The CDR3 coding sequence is TGTGCCAGTAGTATAGAAGGAGGGGCTAACTATGGCTACACCTTC. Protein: CASSIEGGANYGYTF.

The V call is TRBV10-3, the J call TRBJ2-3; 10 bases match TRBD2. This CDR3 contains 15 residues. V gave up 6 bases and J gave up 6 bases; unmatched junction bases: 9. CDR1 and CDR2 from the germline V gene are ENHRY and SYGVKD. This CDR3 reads CAISPAGGPVDTQYF. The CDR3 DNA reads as TGTGCCATCAGCCCAGCGGGGGGGCCAGTCGATACGCAGTATTTT.

CDR3 sequence (DNA): TGTGCCAGCAGCGGGACAGGGGGCTACGAGCAGTACTTC. Its translation is CASSGTGGYEQYF. The chain is built from TRBV5-4 and TRBJ2-7, with TRBD1 identical over 11 bases. Germline CDR1 is SGHNT and CDR2 is YYREEE (reference sequence). V shed 4 bases and J 3 bases; nucleotides not matched to a gene: 0. This CDR3 region has 13 residues.

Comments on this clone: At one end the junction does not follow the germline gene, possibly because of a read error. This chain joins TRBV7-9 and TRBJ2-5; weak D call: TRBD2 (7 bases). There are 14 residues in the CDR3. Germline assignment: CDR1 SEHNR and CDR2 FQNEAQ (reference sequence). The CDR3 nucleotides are TGTTCCAGCAGCTTGCTAAGGGGGGGAGAGACCCAGTACTTC. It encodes CSSSLLRGGETQYF.